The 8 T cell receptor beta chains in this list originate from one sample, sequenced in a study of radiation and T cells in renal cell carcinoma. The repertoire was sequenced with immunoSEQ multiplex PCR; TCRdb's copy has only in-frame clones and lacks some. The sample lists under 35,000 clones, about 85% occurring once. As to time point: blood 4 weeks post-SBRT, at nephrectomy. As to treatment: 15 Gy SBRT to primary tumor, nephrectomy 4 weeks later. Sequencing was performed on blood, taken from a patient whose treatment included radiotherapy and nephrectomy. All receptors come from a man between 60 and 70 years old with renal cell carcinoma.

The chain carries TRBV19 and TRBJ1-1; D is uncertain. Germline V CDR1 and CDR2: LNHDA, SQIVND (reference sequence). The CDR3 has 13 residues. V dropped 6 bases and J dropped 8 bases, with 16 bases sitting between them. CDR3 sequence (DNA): TGTGCCAGTAGCCCGTCAGTACTAGGGGAAGCTTTCTTT. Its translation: CASSPSVLGEAFF.

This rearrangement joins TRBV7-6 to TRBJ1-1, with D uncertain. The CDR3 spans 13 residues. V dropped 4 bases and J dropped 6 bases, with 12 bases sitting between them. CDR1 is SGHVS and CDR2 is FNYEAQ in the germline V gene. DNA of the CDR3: TGTGCCAGCAGCTCTGCCGGGTCAGCTGAAGCTTTCTTT. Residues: CASSSAGSAEAFF.

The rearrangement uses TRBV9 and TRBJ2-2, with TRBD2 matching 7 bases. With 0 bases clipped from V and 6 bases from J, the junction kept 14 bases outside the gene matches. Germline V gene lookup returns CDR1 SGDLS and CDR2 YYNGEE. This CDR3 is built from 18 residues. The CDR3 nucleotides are TGTGCCAGCAGCGTAGAGGCGGCGGGAGAGAGGTTGGCCGGGGAGCTGTTTTTT. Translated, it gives CASSVEAAGERLAGELFF.

The chain's CDR3 is CASSRLKNTEAFF. As DNA, the CDR3 is TGTGCCAGCAGTCGACTGAAGAACACTGAAGCTTTCTTT. V usage is TRBV6-6 and J usage is TRBJ1-1; D unclear. The germline CDR1 and CDR2 sequences are MNHNY and SVGAGI (reference sequence). The CDR3 has 13 amino acids. The V end was cut by 5 bases, the J end by 1 base, with 8 bases between.

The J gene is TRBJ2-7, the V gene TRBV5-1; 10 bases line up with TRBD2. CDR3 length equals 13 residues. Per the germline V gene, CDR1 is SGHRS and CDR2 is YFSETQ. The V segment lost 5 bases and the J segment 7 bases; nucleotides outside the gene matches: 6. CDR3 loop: CASRLAGAPEQYF. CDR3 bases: TGCGCCAGCAGGCTAGCGGGAGCCCCTGAGCAGTACTTC.

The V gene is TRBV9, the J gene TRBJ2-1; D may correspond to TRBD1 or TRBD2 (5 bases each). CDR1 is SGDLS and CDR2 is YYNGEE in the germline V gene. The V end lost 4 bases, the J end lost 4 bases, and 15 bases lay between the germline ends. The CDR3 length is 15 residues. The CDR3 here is CASSPRGTTYNEQFF. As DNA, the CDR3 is TGTGCCAGCAGCCCCAGAGGGACCACATACAATGAGCAGTTCTTC. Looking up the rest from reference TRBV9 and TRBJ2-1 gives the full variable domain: DSGVTQTPKHLITATGQRVTLRCSPRSGDLSVYWYQQSLDQGLQFLIQYYNGEERAKGNILERFSAQQFPDLHSELNLSSLELGDSALYFCASSPRGTTYNEQFFGPGTRLTVL.

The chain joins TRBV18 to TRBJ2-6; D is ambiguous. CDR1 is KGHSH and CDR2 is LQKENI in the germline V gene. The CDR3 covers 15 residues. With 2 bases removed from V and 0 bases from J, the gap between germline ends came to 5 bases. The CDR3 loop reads CASSPMGSGANVLTF. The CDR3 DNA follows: TGTGCCAGCTCACCAATGGGCTCTGGGGCCAACGTCCTGACTTTC.

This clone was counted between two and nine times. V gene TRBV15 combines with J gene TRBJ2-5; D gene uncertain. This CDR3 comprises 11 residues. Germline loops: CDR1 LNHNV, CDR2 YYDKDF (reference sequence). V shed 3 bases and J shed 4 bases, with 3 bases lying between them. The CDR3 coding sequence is TGTGCCACCAGCAGGCTAGAGACCCAGTACTTC. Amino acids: CATSRLETQYF.